The rows below give T cell receptor beta chains drawn from one sample of a study of blood T cells in healthy people across ages. Each CDR3 protein gets one entry after TCRdb re-called the 5' RACE reads with MiXCR. The repertoire holds some 700,000 distinct CDR3 sequences, roughly 44% seen once, with 20% in the top ten. Material: blood. Source of these receptors: a woman aged 60-75 years in good health. Both conserved end residues are part of each CDR3. A D gene is named only where the DNA matches it firmly. The size field is filled for only some rows; it gives once, few, many or a size class.

V gene: TRBV20-1
clone size: NA
D gene: TRBD1
J gene: TRBJ2-7
CDR3 protein: CSALGQGYEQYF
CDR3 DNA: TGCAGTGCTTTAGGACAGGGGTACGAGCAGTACTTC

V gene: TRBV4-1
clone size: few
D gene: TRBD2
J gene: TRBJ2-1
CDR3 protein: CASSQDFGSGLAGLGQFF
CDR3 DNA: TGCGCCAGCAGCCAAGATTTCGGCTCCGGGCTAGCGGGGTTGGGGCAGTTCTTC

V gene: TRBV7-9
clone size: once
D gene: TRBD2
J gene: TRBJ2-1
CDR3 protein: CASHSGREYEQFF
CDR3 DNA: TGTGCCAGTCATAGCGGGAGGGAGTATGAGCAGTTCTTC

V gene: TRBV18
clone size: NA
D gene: TRBD1
J gene: TRBJ2-5
CDR3 protein: CASSLSRTGLYQETQYF
CDR3 DNA: TGTGCCAGCTCACTATCCCGGACAGGATTGTACCAAGAGACCCAGTACTTC

V gene: TRBV12-5
clone size: NA
D gene: TRBD1
J gene: TRBJ2-5
CDR3 protein: CASGSTSGTVQETQYF
CDR3 DNA: TGTGCTAGTGGCTCCACCTCCGGGACAGTTCAAGAGACCCAGTACTTC

V gene: TRBV24-1
clone size: NA
D gene: NA
J gene: TRBJ2-1
CDR3 protein: CATSDDRAGADEQFF
CDR3 DNA: TGTGCCACCAGTGATGATCGGGCGGGGGCCGATGAGCAGTTCTTC

V gene: TRBV20-1
clone size: NA
D gene: NA
J gene: TRBJ2-1
CDR3 protein: CSASRVLNEQFF
CDR3 DNA: TGCAGTGCTAGTAGGGTTTTAAATGAGCAGTTCTTC

V gene: TRBV20-1
clone size: NA
D gene: NA
J gene: TRBJ1-1
CDR3 protein: CSAFDQEGNTEAFF
CDR3 DNA: TGCAGTGCCTTTGACCAGGAGGGAAACACTGAAGCTTTCTTT

V gene: TRBV29-1
clone size: many
D gene: NA
J gene: TRBJ2-2
CDR3 protein: CSVRDTGELFF
CDR3 DNA: TGCAGCGTCAGGGACACCGGGGAGCTGTTTTTT

V gene: TRBV12-5
clone size: many
D gene: NA
J gene: TRBJ2-1
CDR3 protein: CASGLGRGPRFF
CDR3 DNA: TGTGCTAGTGGTTTGGGACGGGGCCCCCGGTTCTTC

V gene: TRBV6-2/TRBV6-3
clone size: once
D gene: TRBD2
J gene: TRBJ2-1
CDR3 protein: CASSSRPTSGSRLGYNEQFF
CDR3 DNA: TGTGCCAGCAGCTCTCGCCCGACTAGCGGGAGCCGATTGGGCTACAATGAGCAGTTCTTC

V gene: TRBV7-2
clone size: NA
D gene: NA
J gene: TRBJ1-1
CDR3 protein: CASSSAGEAFF
CDR3 DNA: TGTGCCAGCAGCTCCGCAGGAGAAGCTTTCTTT

V gene: TRBV11-3
clone size: NA
D gene: NA
J gene: TRBJ2-7
CDR3 protein: CASSLSRGDYEQYF
CDR3 DNA: TGTGCCAGCAGCTTAAGCAGGGGGGACTACGAGCAGTACTTC

V gene: TRBV12-3/TRBV12-4
clone size: NA
D gene: TRBD2
J gene: TRBJ2-1
CDR3 protein: CASSFSGLAGAYEQFF
CDR3 DNA: TGTGCCAGCAGTTTTTCCGGGCTAGCGGGAGCATATGAGCAGTTCTTC

V gene: TRBV30
clone size: NA
D gene: NA
J gene: TRBJ1-1
CDR3 protein: CAWSGAFNTEAFF
CDR3 DNA: TGTGCCTGGAGTGGGGCCTTCAACACTGAAGCTTTCTTT

V gene: TRBV3-1
clone size: NA
D gene: NA
J gene: TRBJ2-3
CDR3 protein: CASSRRTGGSTDTQYF
CDR3 DNA: TGTGCCAGCAGCCGTCGGACTGGCGGGAGCACAGATACGCAGTATTTT

V gene: TRBV10-3
clone size: NA
D gene: TRBD2
J gene: TRBJ2-3
CDR3 protein: CAIRGLAGSTDTQYF
CDR3 DNA: TGTGCCATCAGGGGACTAGCGGGGAGCACAGATACGCAGTATTTT

V gene: TRBV7-9
clone size: NA
D gene: NA
J gene: TRBJ2-7
CDR3 protein: CASSPVGSSYNEQYF
CDR3 DNA: TGTGCCAGCAGCCCAGTGGGTAGCTCCTACAATGAGCAGTACTTC

V gene: TRBV27
clone size: NA
D gene: NA
J gene: TRBJ2-7
CDR3 protein: CASSFDGLNSYEQYF
CDR3 DNA: TGTGCCAGCAGTTTCGACGGATTGAACTCCTACGAGCAATACTTC